A selection of T cell receptor beta chains follows, all from one sample in a study of blood T cell repertoires in COVID-19. Repertoires were generated with immunoSEQ multiplex PCR, while TCRdb's copy carries only in-frame clones and drops some. The table lists around 290,000 clones, 70% to 90% of them singletons. Sequences were obtained from PBMCs or T cells enriched from blood (not recorded which). Source of these receptors: a woman aged 60-70 years in a cohort exposed to, infected with or recovered from COVID-19 (not recorded which). Both conserved end residues are part of each CDR3. D genes are given only for firm matches. Only part of the rows carry a size: once, few, many, or a class if the clone is expanded.

TRBV4-2	TRBJ2-1	NA	TRBD2	CASSQDSPTSASSYNEQFF	TGTGCCAGCAGCCAAGATTCCCCGACTAGCGCATCTTCCTACAATGAGCAGTTCTTC
TRBV19	TRBJ2-2	NA	NA	CASRLQGGGELFF	TGTGCCAGTAGGCTACAGGGCGGCGGGGAGCTGTTTTTT
TRBV27	TRBJ1-2	NA	NA	CASSDGLKGNYGYTF	TGTGCCAGCTCCGACGGGCTGAAGGGGAACTATGGCTACACCTTC
TRBV18	TRBJ1-1	NA	NA	CASLRPGETNTEAFF	TGTGCCAGCCTGCGTCCGGGAGAAACGAACACTGAAGCTTTCTTT
TRBV6-5	TRBJ2-2	NA	TRBD1	CASRTGGGTGELFF	TGTGCCAGCAGGACAGGGGGAGGCACCGGGGAGCTGTTTTTT
TRBV27	TRBJ2-3	NA	NA	CASTTDWGNTDTQYF	TGTGCCAGCACGACAGACTGGGGAAACACAGATACGCAGTATTTT
TRBV11-2	TRBJ1-1	NA	NA	CASSPRGAAEAFF	TGTGCCAGCAGCCCCCGGGGGGCGGCTGAAGCTTTCTTT
TRBV14	TRBJ2-7	NA	TRBD2	CASSPFLAGAGYEQYF	TGTGCCAGCAGCCCGTTTCTAGCGGGAGCCGGCTACGAGCAGTACTTC
TRBV5-5	TRBJ2-7	NA	NA	CASVDGAQEQYF	TGTGCCAGCGTCGATGGAGCCCAAGAGCAGTACTTC
TRBV27	TRBJ2-7	NA	NA	CASSLELKGTYEQYF	TGTGCCAGCAGTTTAGAGTTGAAGGGGACATACGAGCAGTACTTC
TRBV9	TRBJ2-2	NA	NA	CASRTGAGELFF	TGTGCCAGCAGAACGGGAGCCGGGGAGCTGTTTTTT
TRBV11-2	TRBJ2-3	NA	TRBD2	CASSRLAGRTDTQYF	TGTGCCAGCAGTCGGCTAGCGGGCCGCACAGATACGCAGTATTTT
TRBV5-1	TRBJ2-7	NA	TRBD1	CASSPGTGNYEQYF	TGCGCCAGCAGCCCAGGGACAGGGAACTACGAGCAGTACTTC
TRBV5-4	TRBJ1-4	few	NA	CASSWNDREKLFF	TGTGCCAGCAGCTGGAACGACAGGGAAAAACTGTTTTTT
TRBV7-9	TRBJ2-2	few	NA	CARGPTNTGELFF	TGTGCCAGGGGGCCGACGAACACCGGGGAGCTGTTTTTT
TRBV7-8	TRBJ2-7	NA	NA	CASSLGGHYEQYF	TGTGCCAGCAGCTTAGGGGGACACTACGAGCAGTACTTC
TRBV5-1	TRBJ2-3	NA	NA	CASRPDSPDTQYF	TGCGCCAGCAGACCGGACTCCCCAGATACGCAGTATTTT
TRBV18	TRBJ1-1	NA	NA	CASSPHSALDSRGAEAFF	TGTGCCAGCTCACCCCACTCCGCCTTGGACAGCCGCGGCGCTGAAGCTTTCTTT
TRBV7-2	TRBJ1-2	NA	NA	CASSLRQYYGYTF	TGTGCCAGCAGCTTAAGACAGTACTATGGCTACACCTTC
TRBV7-2	TRBJ1-1	NA	TRBD1	CASRVGTENTEAFF	TGTGCCTCACGCGTCGGGACAGAGAACACTGAAGCTTTCTTT